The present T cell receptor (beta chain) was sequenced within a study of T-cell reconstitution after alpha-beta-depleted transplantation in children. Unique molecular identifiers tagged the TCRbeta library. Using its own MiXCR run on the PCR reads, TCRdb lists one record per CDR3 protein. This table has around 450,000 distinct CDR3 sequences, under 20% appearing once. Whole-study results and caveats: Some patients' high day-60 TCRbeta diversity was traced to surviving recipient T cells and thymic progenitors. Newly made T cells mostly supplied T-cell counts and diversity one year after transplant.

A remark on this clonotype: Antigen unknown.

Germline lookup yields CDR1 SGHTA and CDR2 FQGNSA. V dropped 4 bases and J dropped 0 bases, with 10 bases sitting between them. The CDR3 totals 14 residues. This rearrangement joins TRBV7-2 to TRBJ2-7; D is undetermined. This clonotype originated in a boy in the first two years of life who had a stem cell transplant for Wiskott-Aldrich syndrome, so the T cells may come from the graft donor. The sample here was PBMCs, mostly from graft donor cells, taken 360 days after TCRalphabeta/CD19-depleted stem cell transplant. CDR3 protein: CASSSGAHSYEQYF. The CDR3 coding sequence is TGTGCCAGCAGCTCAGGCGCCCACTCCTACGAGCAGTACTTC. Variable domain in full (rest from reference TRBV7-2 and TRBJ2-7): GAGVSQSPSNKVTEKGKDVELRCDPISGHTALYWYRQSLGQGLEFLIYFQGNSAPDKSGLPSDRFSAERTGGSVSTLTIQRTQQEDSAVYLCASSSGAHSYEQYFGPGTRLTVT.